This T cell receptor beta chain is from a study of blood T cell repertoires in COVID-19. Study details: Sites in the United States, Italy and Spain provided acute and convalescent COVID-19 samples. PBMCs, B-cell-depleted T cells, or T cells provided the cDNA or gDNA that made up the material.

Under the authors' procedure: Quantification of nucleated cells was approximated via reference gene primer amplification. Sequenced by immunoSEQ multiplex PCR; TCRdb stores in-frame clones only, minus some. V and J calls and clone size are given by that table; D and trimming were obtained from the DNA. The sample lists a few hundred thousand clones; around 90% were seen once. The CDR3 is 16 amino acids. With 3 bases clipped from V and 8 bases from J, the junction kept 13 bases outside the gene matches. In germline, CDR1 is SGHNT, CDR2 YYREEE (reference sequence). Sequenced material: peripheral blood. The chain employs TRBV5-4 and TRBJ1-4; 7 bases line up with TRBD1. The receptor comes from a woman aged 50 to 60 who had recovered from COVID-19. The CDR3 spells CASSSSGGTGREKLFF. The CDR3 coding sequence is TGTGCCAGCAGCTCCTCAGGGGGTACTGGTCGAGAAAAACTGTTTTTT. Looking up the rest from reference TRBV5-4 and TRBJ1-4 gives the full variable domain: ETGVTQSPTHLIKTRGQQVTLRCSSQSGHNTVSWYQQALGQGPQFIFQYYREEENGRGNFPPRFSGLQFPNYSSELNVNALELDDSALYLCASSSSGGTGREKLFFGSGTQLSVL.